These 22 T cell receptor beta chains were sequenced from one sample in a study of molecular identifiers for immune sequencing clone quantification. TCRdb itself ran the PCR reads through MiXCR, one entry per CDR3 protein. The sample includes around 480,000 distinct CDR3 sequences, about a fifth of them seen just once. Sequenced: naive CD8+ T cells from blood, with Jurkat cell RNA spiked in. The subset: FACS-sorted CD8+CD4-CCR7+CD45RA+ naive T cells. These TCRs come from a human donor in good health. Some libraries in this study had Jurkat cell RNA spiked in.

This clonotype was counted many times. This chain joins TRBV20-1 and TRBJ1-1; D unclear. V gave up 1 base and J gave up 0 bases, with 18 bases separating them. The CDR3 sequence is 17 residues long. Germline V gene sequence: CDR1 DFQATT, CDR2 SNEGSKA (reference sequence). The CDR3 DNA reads TGCAGTGCTAGAGTTATACCGGCCCCGACGGTGAACACTGAAGCTTTCTTT. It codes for CSARVIPAPTVNTEAFF.

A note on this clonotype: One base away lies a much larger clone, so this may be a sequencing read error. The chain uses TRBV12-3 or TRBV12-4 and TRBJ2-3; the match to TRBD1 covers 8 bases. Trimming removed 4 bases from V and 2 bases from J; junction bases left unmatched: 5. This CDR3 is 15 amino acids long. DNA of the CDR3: TGTGCCAGCAGTTCCCGGGACAGGCCCACAGATACGCAGTATTTT. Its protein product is CASSSRDRPTDTQYF.

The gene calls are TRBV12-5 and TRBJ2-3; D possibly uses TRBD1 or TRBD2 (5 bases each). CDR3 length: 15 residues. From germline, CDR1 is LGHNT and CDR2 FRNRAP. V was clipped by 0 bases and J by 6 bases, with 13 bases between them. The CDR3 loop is CASGLVRGVRDTQYF. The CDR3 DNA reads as TGTGCTAGTGGTTTGGTACGAGGGGTCAGGGATACGCAGTATTTT.

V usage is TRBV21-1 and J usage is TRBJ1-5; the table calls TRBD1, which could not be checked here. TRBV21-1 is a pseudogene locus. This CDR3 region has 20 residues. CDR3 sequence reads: CASSKPGCPGTGYSNQPQHF. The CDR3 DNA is TGTGCCAGCAGCAAACCGGGGTGTCCCGGGACAGGGTATAGCAATCAGCCCCAGCATTTT.

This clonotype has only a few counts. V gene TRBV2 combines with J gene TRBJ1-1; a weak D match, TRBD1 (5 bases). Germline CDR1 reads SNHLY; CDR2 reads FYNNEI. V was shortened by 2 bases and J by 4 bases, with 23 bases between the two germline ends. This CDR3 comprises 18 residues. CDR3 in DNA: TGTGCCAGCAGTGAAAGTTTGGTTGGGGGGTTTGACGGCACTGAAGCTTTCTTT. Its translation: CASSESLVGGFDGTEAFF. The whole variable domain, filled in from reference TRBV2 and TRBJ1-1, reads EPEVTQTPSHQVTQMGQEVILRCVPISNHLYFYWYRQILGQKVEFLVSFYNNEISEKSEIFDDQFSVERPDGSNFTLKIRSTKLEDSAMYFCASSESLVGGFDGTEAFFGQGTRLTVV.

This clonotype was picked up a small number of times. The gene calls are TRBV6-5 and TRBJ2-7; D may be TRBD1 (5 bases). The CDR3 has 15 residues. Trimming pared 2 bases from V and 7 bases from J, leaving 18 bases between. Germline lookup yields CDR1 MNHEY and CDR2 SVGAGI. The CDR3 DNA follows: TGTGCCAGCAGTTACGGAGTTGGGGCCCCCTTGGAGCAGTACTTC. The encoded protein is CASSYGVGAPLEQYF.

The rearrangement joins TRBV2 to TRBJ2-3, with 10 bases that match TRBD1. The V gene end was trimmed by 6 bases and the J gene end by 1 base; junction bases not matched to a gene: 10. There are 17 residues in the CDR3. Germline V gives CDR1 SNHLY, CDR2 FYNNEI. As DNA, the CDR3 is TGTGCCAGCAGGGAGGATCCCGGGACAGGGGGCACAGATACGCAGTATTTT. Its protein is CASREDPGTGGTDTQYF.

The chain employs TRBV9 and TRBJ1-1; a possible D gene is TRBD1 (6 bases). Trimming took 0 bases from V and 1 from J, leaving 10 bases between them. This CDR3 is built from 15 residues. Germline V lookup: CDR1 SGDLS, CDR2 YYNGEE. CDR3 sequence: CASSVVRTANTEAFF. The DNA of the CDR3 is TGTGCCAGCAGCGTAGTCAGGACAGCGAACACTGAAGCTTTCTTT.

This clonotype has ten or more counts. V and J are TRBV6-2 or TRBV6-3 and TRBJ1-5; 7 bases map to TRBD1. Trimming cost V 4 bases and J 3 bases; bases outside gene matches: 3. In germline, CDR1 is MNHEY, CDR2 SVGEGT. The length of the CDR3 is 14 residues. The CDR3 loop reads CASSFGQVNQPQHF. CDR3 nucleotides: TGTGCCAGCAGTTTCGGACAGGTCAATCAGCCCCAGCATTTT.

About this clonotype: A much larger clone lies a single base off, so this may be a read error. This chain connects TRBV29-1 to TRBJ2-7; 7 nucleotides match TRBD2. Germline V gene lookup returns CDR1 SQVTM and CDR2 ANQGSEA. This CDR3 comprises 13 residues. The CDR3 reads CSVESGESYGQYF. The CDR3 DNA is TGCAGCGTTGAGAGCGGGGAGTCCTACGGGCAGTACTTC.

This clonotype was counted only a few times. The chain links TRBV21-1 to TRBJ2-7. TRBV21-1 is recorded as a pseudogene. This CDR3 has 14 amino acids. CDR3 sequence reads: CASSSLAEVYEQYF. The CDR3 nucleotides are TGTGCCAGCAGCTCTTTGGCGGAAGTCTACGAGCAGTACTTC.

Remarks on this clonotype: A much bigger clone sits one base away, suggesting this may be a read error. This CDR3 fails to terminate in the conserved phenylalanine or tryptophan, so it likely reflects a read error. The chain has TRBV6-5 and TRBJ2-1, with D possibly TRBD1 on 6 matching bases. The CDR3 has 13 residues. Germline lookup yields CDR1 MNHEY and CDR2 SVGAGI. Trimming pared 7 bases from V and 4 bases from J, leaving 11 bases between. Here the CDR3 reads CASTPGVYNEQFS. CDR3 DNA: TGTGCCAGCACTCCAGGGGTATACAATGAGCAGTTCTCC.

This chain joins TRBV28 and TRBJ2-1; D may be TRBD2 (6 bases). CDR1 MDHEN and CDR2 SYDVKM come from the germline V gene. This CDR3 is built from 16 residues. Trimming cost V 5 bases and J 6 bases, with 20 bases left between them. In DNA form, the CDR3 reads TGTGCCAGCAGTCCCGACGCTAGCGCCCGATTCAATGAGCAGTTCTTC. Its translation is CASSPDASARFNEQFF.

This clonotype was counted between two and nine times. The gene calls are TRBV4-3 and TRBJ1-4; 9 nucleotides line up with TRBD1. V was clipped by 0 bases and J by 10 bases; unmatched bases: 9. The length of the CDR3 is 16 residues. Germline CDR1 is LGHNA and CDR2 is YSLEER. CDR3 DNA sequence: TGCGCCAGCAGCCAAGACCCCTGGACAGGGGTGGTAAAACTGTTTTTT. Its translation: CASSQDPWTGVVKLFF.

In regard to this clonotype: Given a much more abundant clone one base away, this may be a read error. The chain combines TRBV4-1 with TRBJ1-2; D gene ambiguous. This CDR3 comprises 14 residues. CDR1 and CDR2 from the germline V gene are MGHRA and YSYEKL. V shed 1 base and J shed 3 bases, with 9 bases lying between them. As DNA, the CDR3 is TGCGCCAGCAGCCAAGGGACGCAGTACTATGGCTACACCTTC. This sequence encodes CASSQGTQYYGYTF.

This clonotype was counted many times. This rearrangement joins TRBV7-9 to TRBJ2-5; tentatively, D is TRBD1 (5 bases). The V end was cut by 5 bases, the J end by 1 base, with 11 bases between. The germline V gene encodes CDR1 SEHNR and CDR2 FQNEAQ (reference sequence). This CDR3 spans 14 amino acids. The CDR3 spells CASSQLGPQETQYF. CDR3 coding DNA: TGTGCCAGCAGCCAGCTGGGGCCCCAAGAGACCCAGTACTTC.

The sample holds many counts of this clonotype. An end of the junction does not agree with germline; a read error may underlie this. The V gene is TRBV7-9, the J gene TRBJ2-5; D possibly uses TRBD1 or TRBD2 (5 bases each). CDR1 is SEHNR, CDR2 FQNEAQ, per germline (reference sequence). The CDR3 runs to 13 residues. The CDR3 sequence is CASSLGVEETQYF. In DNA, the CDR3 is TGCGCCAGCAGCTTGGGGGTGGAAGAGACCCAGTACTTC.

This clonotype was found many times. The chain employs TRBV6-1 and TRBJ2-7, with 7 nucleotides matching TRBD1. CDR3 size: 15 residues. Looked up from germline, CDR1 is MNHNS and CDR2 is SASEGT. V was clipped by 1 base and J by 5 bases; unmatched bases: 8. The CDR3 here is CASSEEASQGNEQYF. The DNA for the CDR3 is TGTGCCAGCAGTGAAGAGGCTTCACAGGGGAACGAGCAGTACTTC.

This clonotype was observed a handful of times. The CDR3 region is CASSGGTGGAFLTDTQYF. CDR3 sequence (DNA): TGTGCCAGCAGCGGGGGGACAGGGGGCGCATTCCTCACAGATACGCAGTATTTT. The chain couples TRBV9 to TRBJ2-3, with TRBD1 identical over 12 bases. The CDR3 spans 18 residues. Germline CDR1 SGDLS, CDR2 YYNGEE. V trimming: 3 bases; J trimming: 2 bases; junction bases outside the gene matches: 10.

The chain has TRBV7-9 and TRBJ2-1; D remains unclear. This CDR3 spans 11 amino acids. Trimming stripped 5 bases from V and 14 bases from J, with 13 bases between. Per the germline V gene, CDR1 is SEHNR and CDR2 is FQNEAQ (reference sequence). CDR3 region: CASSLQPEEFF. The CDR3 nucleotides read TGTGCCAGCAGCCTACAGCCTGAAGAGTTCTTC.

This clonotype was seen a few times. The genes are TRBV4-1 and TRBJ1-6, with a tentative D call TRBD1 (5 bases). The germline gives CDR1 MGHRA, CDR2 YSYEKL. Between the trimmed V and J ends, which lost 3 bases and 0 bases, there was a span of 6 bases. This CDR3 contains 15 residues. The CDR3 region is CASSQGDSYNSPLHF. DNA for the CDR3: TGCGCCAGCAGCCAGGGGGACTCCTATAATTCACCCCTCCACTTT.

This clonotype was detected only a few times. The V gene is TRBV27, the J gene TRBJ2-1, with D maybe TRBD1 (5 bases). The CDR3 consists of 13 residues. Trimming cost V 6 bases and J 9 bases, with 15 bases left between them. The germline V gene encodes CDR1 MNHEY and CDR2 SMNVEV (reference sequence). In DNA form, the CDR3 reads TGTGCCAGCAGCCAAGGATGGGGCAGTGAGCAGTTCTTC. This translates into CASSQGWGSEQFF.